The 5 T cell receptor delta chains given below trace back to one sample, sequenced in a study of gamma delta lymphoproliferative disorders and STAT genes. Sequencing used genomic DNA taken from PBMCs of patients and controls. TCRdb re-analyzed the multiplex PCR reads via CATT. The table lists fewer than 4,500 delta-chain clones, around 1.1% of them singletons. Sequenced input: blood. The receptors come from a human donor in good health.

The table lists this clone with a few counts. Translating this DNA gives a protein that differs at residue 5 from the TCRdb one, which belongs to a much larger clone; a read error is likely, and the protein shown is this translation. The genes are TRDV2 and TRDJ1; the D gene is possibly TRDD2 (6 bases). Germline CDR1 and CDR2: GEAIGNYY and EKD. This CDR3 comprises 19 residues. Between the trimmed V and J ends, which lost 0 bases and 0 bases, there was a span of 22 bases. The CDR3 region has the DNA TGTGCCTGTGACACCGCCCCCCTTCCCCAAACTGGAGACACCGATAAACTCATCTTT. Translating gives CACDTAPLPQTGDTDKLIF.

In the case of this clone: This DNA's translation differs at residue 7 from TCRdb's protein, which comes from a much larger clone; a read error is likely, and the protein shown is translated from the DNA. The chain links TRDV2 to TRDJ1; D is undetermined. The ends were cut back, 0 bases at V and 0 bases at J, with 19 bases in the middle. Looked up from germline, CDR1 is GEAIGNYY and CDR2 is EKD. The CDR3 contains 18 residues. Here the CDR3 DNA reads TGTGCCTGTGACACCGTTGAGACCCCCAAGGGCAACACCGATAAACTCATCTTT. The encoded protein is CACDTVETPKGNTDKLIF.

This clone was seen a handful of times. TCRdb's entry gives the protein of a much larger clone, which mismatches this DNA's translation at residue 6, likely from a read error; the protein reported here is translated from the DNA. Within the sample, other DNA sequences also encode this same CDR3. The gene calls are TRDV2 and TRDJ1, with 11 nucleotides matching TRDD3. Germline V gene sequence: CDR1 GEAIGNYY, CDR2 EKD. This CDR3 comprises 18 residues. The ends lost 0 bases at V and 0 bases at J; junction bases unmatched: 8. The CDR3 protein is CACDTSFGGYVNTDKLIF. In DNA, the CDR3 is TGTGCCTGTGACACCTCGTTTGGGGGATACGTAAACACCGATAAACTCATCTTT.

By sample share, this clone is large. Other nucleotide sequences from this sample produce the same CDR3. This chain uses TRDV2 with TRDJ1, with TRDD3 matching 11 bases. Losses at the gene ends were 3 bases for V and 2 bases for J; bases not matched to a gene: 13. This CDR3 region has 18 residues. The germline V gene has CDR1 GEAIGNYY and CDR2 EKD. CDR3 amino acids: CACDLLGGGYARTDKLIF. In DNA, the CDR3 is TGTGCCTGTGACCTCCTTGGTGGGGGATACGCTCGGACCGATAAACTCATCTTT.

With respect to this clone: A far larger clone is only one base removed, so a read error is likely. At the DNA level, this CDR3 is encoded by other sequences in the same sample as well. The chain is built from TRDV2 and TRDJ1, with 9 bases that match TRDD3. CDR1 GEAIGNYY and CDR2 EKD come from the germline V gene. Germline trimming cut 0 bases from V and 3 bases from J; bases unmatched to any gene: 16. The CDR3 loop spans 19 amino acids. CDR3 nucleotides: TGTGCCTGTGACACCGTAAGACTAGGGGATACGCTGGCCTCCGATAAACTCATCTTT. Protein product: CACDTVRLGDTLASDKLIF.